This TCR beta chain is from a study of neurological immune-mediated disorders. PBMCs numbering 2 million and stored at -80 C yielded the unsorted libraries. At least ten counts were recorded for this clonotype. The antigen remains undetermined. The CDR3 sequence is 13 residues long. The V and J ends lost 5 bases and 5 bases respectively, with 10 bases between them. The germline V gene has CDR1 MNHNY and CDR2 SVGAGI (reference sequence). Study results and caveats: There were no CDR3 amino acid sequences shared by expanded clones across subjects, a result suggesting private repertoires in all groups.

Synthesis of cDNA was accomplished via 5'RACE employing 10-nucleotide random UMIs. TCRdb itself ran the 5' RACE reads through MiXCR, one entry per CDR3 protein. The sample has some 38,000 distinct CDR3 sequences; roughly an eighth are singletons. Sequencing input: PBMCs. This sequence joins TRBV6-6 and TRBJ1-5; possible D gene TRBD1, 6 bases. This TCR derives from a woman aged 50 to 60 with HTLV-1-associated myelopathy (HAM/TSP). CDR3 sequence: CASSGQYHQPQHF. In DNA form, the CDR3 reads TGTGCCAGCAGTGGACAGTACCATCAGCCCCAGCATTTT.